This TCR beta chain originates from a study of blood T cell repertoires in COVID-19. Turning to the study itself: Sites across the United States, Italy and Spain contributed samples from acute and convalescent COVID-19. T cells, B-cell-depleted T cells, or PBMCs provided the cDNA or gDNA that served as material.

Original data processing: Researchers report that nucleated cell counts were estimated from reference gene primer amplification. Data came from immunoSEQ multiplex PCR; TCRdb stores just in-frame clones and leaves some out. That table gives V, J and clone size, and the DNA gave D and trimming. The data contain approximately 97,000 clones, 90% of them singletons. The source material was peripheral blood. The TCR originated in a man in his sixties with acute or convalescent COVID-19.

CDR3 sequence reads: CASMGFQRGADTQYF. The CDR3 DNA follows: TGTGCCAGCATGGGGTTTCAGCGCGGGGCGGATACGCAGTATTTT. V and J are TRBV6-5 and TRBJ2-3; D is possibly TRBD2 (6 bases). CDR1 MNHEY and CDR2 SVGAGI come from the germline V gene. Trimming removed 7 bases from V and 6 bases from J, with 20 bases in between. CDR3 length equals 15 residues.